This entry is about one T cell receptor (beta chain). V gave up 0 bases and J gave up 4 bases, with 10 bases separating them. The length of the CDR3 is 14 residues. Germline CDR1 MNHEY, CDR2 SVGAGI. These data come from a study of CD8 T cells in Susac syndrome. An input of roughly 0.45 to 1 ug of RNA was subjected to reverse transcription using random hexamers. TCRdb redid the calling of the immunoSEQ multiplex PCR reads with MiXCR, one entry per CDR3 protein. In the table there are fewer than 350,000 distinct CDR3 sequences, over 75% of which are singletons. Sequencing targeted TCR beta in T cells from blood (CD8+ and CD4+).

V usage is TRBV6-5 and J usage is TRBJ2-7; D gene ambiguous. The clonotype originates from a human donor with multiple sclerosis. Sequenced: CD8+ T cells from PBMCs. CDR3 DNA sequence: TGTGCCAGCAGTTACTCGATAATGGGTTACGAGCAGTACTTC. Translating it yields CASSYSIMGYEQYF.